This TCR beta chain was captured in a study of blood T cell repertoires in COVID-19 (TCRdb year 2020). For the study in its entirety: Collaborator samples came from the United States, Italy and Spain and covered acute and convalescent phases of COVID-19. The material from the prospective study consisted of cDNA or gDNA derived from T cells, B-cell-depleted T cells, or PBMCs. The dataset comprised deeply sampled blood TCRbeta repertoires from subjects exposed to, actively infected with, or recovered from COVID-19. Nearly every sample came with metadata listing a de-identified subject ID, COVID-19 status, age in years and sex. The repertoires were made available in a free public database intended to serve as a resource for research on the immune response to SARS-CoV-2. Where available, HLA class I and class II types were obtained from metadata supplied by the sample provider rather than from assay-based typing. The samples were drawn from two sources: the first 160 participants of the ongoing ImmuneRACE study, and 1,000 to 1,500 subjects contributed by 6 global collaborators.

Including the terminal cysteine and phenylalanine, the CDR3 comprises 20 residues. Here the CDR3 DNA is all that survives: 60 bases in frame from base 1. According to the germline V gene (reference sequence), CDR1 reads LNHNV and CDR2 reads YYDKDF. At the junction V is shortened by 1 base and J by 4 bases; bases outside the gene matches: 18. Study-wide conclusions, independent of this receptor: The quantity of clinical and demographic metadata differed by source and by participant and was supplied without curation.

The immunoSEQ Assay, a bias-controlled multiplex PCR, was used to amplify TCRbeta CDR3 regions from genomic DNA. The study's own analysis went as follows. The number of nucleated cells in each sample was estimated by amplification of reference gene primers within the assay. Sequence reads were collapsed and filtered to measure the absolute abundance of every unique TCRbeta CDR3 rearrangement. For each sample, productive Simpson clonality was calculated by taking the square root of Simpson's diversity index across productive rearrangements. The table was pulled from immuneACCESS by TCRdb, which kept in-frame rearrangements only. Such tables lose some clones; where checked, under half of the loss comes from unresolved V genes, and the rest has no known cause. V and J calls and clone size follow that table, whereas D and trimming were derived from the DNA. This sample lists roughly 250,000 clones; 84% were detected once. Of the sample, approximately 1.5% falls within the top ten clones.

Regarding this clone: It lacks a known antigen. Base-call qualities are not available, and no considerably larger clone is one nucleotide away.

Another Seattle source contributed samples from volunteer blood donors who had recovered from COVID-19. The collaborating institutions used their own protocols to collect whole blood in K2EDTA tubes. For TCRbeta analysis, collaborator samples were shipped as frozen whole blood, as isolated PBMCs, or as DNA extracted from either sample type. The sample was peripheral blood. The source of this sequence is a woman aged 40 to 50 who had recovered from COVID-19. The rearranged segments are TRBV15 and TRBJ1-1; the junction holds 10 bases that match TRBD1. The bases read TGTGCCACCAGCAGAGTGGGGGACAGGGGATCTATCAGACGGGTCACTGAAGCTTTCTTT. This encodes CATSRVGDRGSIRRVTEAFF.